This passage covers 2 T cell receptor beta chains from one sample sequenced in a study of blood T cell repertoires in COVID-19. Clones were read by immunoSEQ multiplex PCR, and TCRdb kept only the in-frame ones, dropping some. This repertoire shows some 350,000 clones, 88% found once; its top ten account for around 5%. Specimen: PBMCs or T cells enriched from blood (not recorded which). Receptor source: a man aged 25-45 years who had recovered from COVID-19.

The chain joins TRBV11-2 to TRBJ2-1; D is possibly TRBD2 (7 bases). The CDR3 contains 13 residues. The germline gives CDR1 SGHAT, CDR2 FQNNGV. Trimming removed 5 bases from V and 9 bases from J, with 14 bases in between. This CDR3 reads CASSTTGGGEQFF. CDR3 DNA sequence: TGTGCCAGCAGCACCACGGGGGGCGGTGAGCAGTTCTTC.

In the case of this clone: This specimen includes other DNA sequences encoding the same CDR3. The chain recombines TRBV6-5 with TRBJ2-7; D is unclear. Trimming removed 6 bases from V and 1 base from J, with 4 bases in between. Per germline, CDR1 MNHEY and CDR2 SVGAGI. This CDR3 contains 11 residues. DNA of the CDR3: TGTGCCAGCAGCACATCCTACGAGCAGTACTTC. Translating it yields CASSTSYEQYF.